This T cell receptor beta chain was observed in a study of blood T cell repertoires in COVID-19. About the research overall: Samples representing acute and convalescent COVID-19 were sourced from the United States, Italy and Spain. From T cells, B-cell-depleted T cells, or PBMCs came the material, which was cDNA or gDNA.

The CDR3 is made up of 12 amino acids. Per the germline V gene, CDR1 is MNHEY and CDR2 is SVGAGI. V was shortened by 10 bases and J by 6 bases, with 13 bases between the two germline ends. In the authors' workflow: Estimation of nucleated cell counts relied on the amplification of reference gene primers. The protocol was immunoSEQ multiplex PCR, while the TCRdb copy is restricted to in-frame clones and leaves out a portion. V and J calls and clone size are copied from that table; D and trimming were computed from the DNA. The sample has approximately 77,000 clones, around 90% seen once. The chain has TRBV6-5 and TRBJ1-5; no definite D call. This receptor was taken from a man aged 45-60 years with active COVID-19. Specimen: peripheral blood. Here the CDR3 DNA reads TGTGCCACCAACCGGGTTGGTCAGCCCCAGCATTTT. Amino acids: CATNRVGQPQHF.